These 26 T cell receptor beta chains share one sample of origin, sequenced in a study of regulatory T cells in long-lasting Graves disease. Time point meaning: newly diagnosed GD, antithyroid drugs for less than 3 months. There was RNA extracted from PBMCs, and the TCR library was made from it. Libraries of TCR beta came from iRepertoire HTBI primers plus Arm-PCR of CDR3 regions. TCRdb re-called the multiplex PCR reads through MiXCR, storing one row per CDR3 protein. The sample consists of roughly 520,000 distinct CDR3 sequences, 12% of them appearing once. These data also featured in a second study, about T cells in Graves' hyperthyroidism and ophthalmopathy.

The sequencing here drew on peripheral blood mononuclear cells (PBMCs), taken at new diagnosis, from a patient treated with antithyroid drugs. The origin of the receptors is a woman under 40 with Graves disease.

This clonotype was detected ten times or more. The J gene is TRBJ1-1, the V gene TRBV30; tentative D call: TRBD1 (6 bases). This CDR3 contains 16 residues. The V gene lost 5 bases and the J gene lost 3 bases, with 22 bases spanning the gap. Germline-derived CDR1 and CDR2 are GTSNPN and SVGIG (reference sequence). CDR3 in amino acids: CAWVEDSYTGDTEAFF. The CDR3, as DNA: TGTGCCTGGGTGGAGGACAGTTACACCGGGGACACTGAAGCTTTCTTT.

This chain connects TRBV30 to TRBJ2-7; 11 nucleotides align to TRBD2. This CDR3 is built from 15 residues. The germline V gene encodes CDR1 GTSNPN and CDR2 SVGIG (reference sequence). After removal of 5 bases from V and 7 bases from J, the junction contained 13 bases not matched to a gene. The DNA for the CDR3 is TGTGCCTGGCGATCATGGGCTAGCGGGAGGCAAGAGCAGTACTTC. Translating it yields CAWRSWASGRQEQYF.

The CDR3 sequence: CASSYSRHEQFF. The CDR3 coding sequence is TGTGCCAGCAGTTACTCCCGACATGAGCAGTTCTTC. The chain employs TRBV6-2 or TRBV6-3 and TRBJ2-1; no reliable D call. The CDR3 runs to 12 residues. Trimming cost V 0 bases and J 8 bases, with 5 bases left between them. Germline V gene sequence: CDR1 MNHEY, CDR2 SVGEGT.

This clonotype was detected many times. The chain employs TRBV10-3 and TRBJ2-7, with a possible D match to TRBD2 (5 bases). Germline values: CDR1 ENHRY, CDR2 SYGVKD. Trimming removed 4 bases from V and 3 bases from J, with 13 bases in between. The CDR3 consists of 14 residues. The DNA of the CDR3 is TGTGCCATCAGTGGGTCGACGGGATTCTACGAGCAGTACTTC. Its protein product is CAISGSTGFYEQYF.

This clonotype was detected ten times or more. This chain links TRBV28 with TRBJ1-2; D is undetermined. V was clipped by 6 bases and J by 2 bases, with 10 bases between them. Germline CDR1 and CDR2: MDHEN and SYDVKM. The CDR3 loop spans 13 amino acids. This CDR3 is CASSLRANYGYTF. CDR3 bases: TGTGCCAGCAGCTTGAGAGCAAACTATGGCTACACCTTC.

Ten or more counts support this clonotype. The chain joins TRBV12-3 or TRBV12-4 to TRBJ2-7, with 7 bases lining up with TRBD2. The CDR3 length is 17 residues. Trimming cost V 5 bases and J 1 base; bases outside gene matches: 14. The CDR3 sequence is CASSARRVGGKSYEQYF. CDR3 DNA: TGTGCCAGCAGTGCCCGCCGGGTGGGGGGGAAATCCTACGAGCAGTACTTC.

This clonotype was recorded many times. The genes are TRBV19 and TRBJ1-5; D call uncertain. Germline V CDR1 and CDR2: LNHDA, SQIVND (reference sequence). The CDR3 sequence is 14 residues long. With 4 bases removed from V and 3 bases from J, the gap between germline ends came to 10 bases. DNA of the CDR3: TGTGCCAGTAGTACTACAGACCTCAATCAGCCCCAGCATTTT. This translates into CASSTTDLNQPQHF.

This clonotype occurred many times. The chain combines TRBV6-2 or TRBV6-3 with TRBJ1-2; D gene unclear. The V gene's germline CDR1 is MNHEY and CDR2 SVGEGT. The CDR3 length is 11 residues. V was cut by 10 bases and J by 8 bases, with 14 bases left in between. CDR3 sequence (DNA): TGTGCCACATCCCAGGCGGGGGGCTACACCTTC. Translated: CATSQAGGYTF.

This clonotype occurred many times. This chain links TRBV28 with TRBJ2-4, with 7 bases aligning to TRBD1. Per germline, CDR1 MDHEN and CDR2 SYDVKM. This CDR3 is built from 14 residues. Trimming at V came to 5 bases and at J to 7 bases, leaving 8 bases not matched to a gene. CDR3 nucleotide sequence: TGTGCCAGCAGTGAGACAGGGAAGAATAACATTCAGTACTTC. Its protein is CASSETGKNNIQYF.

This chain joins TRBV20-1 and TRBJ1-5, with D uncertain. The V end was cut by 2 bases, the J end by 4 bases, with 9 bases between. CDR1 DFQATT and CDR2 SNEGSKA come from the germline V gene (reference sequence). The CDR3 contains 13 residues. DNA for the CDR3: TGCAGTGCTAGAAAAACAGAGAATCAGCCCCAGCATTTT. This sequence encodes CSARKTENQPQHF.

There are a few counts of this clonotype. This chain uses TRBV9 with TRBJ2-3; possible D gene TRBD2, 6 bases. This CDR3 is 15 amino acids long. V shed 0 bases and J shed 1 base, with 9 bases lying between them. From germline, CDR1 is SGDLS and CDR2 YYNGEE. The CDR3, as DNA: TGTGCCAGCAGCGTAGTAGCGGAGGGCACAGATACGCAGTATTTT. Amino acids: CASSVVAEGTDTQYF. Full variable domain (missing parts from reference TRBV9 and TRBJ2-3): DSGVTQTPKHLITATGQRVTLRCSPRSGDLSVYWYQQSLDQGLQFLIQYYNGEERAKGNILERFSAQQFPDLHSELNLSSLELGDSALYFCASSVVAEGTDTQYFGPGTRLTVL.

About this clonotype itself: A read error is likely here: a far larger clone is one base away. The CDR3 nucleotides are TGTGCCAGCAGTCTACGGGGCGGGAGGGCCTACGAGCAGTTCTTC. This encodes CASSLRGGRAYEQFF. The chain uses TRBV27 and TRBJ2-1; TRBD2 aligns across 9 bases. Germline lookup yields CDR1 MNHEY and CDR2 SMNVEV (reference sequence). The CDR3 contains 15 residues. Trimming removed 5 bases from V and 10 bases from J; junction bases left unmatched: 12.

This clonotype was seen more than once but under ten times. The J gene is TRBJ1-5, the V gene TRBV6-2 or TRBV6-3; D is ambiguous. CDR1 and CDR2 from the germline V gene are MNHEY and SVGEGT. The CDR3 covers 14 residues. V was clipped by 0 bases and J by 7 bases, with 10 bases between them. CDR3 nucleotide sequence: TGTGCCAGCAGTTACTCATCCGGGTACCAGCCCCAGCATTTT. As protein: CASSYSSGYQPQHF.

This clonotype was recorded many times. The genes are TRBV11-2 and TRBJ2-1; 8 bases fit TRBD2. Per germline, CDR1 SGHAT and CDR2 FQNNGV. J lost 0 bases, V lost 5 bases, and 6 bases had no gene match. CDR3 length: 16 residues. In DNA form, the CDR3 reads TGTGCCAGCAGCCTCACTAGCGGATACTCCTACAATGAGCAGTTCTTC. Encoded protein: CASSLTSGYSYNEQFF.

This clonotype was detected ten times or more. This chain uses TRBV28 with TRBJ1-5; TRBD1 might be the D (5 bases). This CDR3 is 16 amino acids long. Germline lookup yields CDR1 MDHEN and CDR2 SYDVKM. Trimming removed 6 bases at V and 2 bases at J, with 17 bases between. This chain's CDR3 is CASSPPRGLGNQPQHF. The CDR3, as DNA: TGTGCCAGCAGCCCCCCTAGGGGCCTTGGCAATCAGCCCCAGCATTTT.

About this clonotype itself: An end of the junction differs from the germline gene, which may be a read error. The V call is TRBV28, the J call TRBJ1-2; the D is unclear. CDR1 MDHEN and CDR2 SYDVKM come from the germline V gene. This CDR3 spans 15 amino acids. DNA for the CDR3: TGTGCCAGCAGTTCACTATACATCCAGAAATCCACTCCATACTTC. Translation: CASSSLYIQKSTPYF.

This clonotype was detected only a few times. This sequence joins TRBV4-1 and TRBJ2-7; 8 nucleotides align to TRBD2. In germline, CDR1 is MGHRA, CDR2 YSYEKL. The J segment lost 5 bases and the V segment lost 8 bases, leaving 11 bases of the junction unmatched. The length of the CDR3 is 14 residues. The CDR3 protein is CASGLSGGSDEQYF. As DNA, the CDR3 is TGCGCCAGCGGACTAAGCGGGGGTTCCGACGAGCAGTACTTC.

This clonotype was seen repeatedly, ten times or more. The CDR3 loop is CASSSGASTLYEQYF. CDR3 bases: TGTGCCAGCAGCTCAGGGGCAAGCACCCTATACGAGCAGTACTTC. The rearrangement links TRBV11-3 to TRBJ2-7, with D perhaps TRBD1 (6 bases). Germline CDR1 and CDR2: SGHNT and YENEEA. Trimming removed 4 bases at V and 4 bases at J, with 17 bases between. There are 15 residues in the CDR3.

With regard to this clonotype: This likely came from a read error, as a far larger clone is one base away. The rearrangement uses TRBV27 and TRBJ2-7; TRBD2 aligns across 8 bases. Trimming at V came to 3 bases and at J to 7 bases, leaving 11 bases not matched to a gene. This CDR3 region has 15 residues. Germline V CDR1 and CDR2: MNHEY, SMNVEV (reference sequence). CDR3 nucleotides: TGTGCCAGCAGTTTTTCAGCGGGAGCGTTCAATGAGCAGTACTTC. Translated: CASSFSAGAFNEQYF.

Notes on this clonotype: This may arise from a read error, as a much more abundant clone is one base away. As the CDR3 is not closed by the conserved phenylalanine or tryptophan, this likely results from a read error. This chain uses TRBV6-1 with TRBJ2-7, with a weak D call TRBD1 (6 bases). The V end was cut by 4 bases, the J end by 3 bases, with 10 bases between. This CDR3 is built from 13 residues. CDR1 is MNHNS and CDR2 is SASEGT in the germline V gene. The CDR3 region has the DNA TGTGCCAGCAGTGCCGGACAGATCTACGAGCAGTACCTC. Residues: CASSAGQIYEQYL.

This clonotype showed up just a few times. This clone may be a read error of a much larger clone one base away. CDR3 loop: CASSRTGGLHEQYF. Written as DNA, the CDR3 is TGTGCCAGCAGCCGAACAGGGGGTCTACACGAGCAGTACTTC. The chain recombines TRBV11-2 with TRBJ2-7; 8 nucleotides agree with TRBD1. Looked up from germline, CDR1 is SGHAT and CDR2 is FQNNGV. This CDR3 has 14 residues. V trimming: 5 bases; J trimming: 5 bases; junction bases outside the gene matches: 8.

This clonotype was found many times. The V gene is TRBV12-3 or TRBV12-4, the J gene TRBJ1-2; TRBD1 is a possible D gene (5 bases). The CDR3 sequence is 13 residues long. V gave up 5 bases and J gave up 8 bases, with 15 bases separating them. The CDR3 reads CASSPWGGEGYTF. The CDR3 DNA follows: TGTGCCAGCAGTCCATGGGGGGGGGAAGGCTACACCTTC.

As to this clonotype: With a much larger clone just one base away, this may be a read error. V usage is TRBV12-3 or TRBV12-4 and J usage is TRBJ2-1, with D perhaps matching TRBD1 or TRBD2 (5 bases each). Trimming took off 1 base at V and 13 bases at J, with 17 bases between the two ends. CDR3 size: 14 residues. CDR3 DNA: TGTGCCAGCAGTTTAGAGGGATCTTGGGACGATCAGTTCTTC. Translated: CASSLEGSWDDQFF.

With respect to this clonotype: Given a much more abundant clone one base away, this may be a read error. CDR3 in DNA: TGTGCCAGCAGTGCGGGTCGGGGATCGGGAGAGGAGGCCCAGTACTTC. The encoded protein is CASSAGRGSGEEAQYF. The chain employs TRBV2 and TRBJ2-1, with D perhaps matching TRBD2 (6 bases). The J call is uncertain, as TRBJ2-5 better fits the DNA end. Germline V lookup: CDR1 SNHLY, CDR2 FYNNEI. The CDR3 loop spans 16 amino acids.

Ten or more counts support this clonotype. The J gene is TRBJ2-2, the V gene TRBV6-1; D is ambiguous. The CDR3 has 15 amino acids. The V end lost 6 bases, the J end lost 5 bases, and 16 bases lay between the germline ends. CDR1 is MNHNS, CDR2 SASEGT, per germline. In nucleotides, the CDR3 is TGTGCCAGCAGGATTTTAAGTCTGGGGACCGGGGAGCTGTTTTTT. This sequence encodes CASRILSLGTGELFF.

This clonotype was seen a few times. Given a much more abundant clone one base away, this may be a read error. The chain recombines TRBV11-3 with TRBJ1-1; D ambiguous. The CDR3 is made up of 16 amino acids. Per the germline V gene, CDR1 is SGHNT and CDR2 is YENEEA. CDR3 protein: CASGLDSRRPNTEAFF. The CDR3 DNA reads TGTGCCAGCGGCTTAGATTCGCGCCGGCCGAACACTGAAGCTTTCTTT.